The text below deals with one T cell receptor (beta chain). The CDR3 has 14 amino acids. The V segment lost 5 bases and the J segment 5 bases; nucleotides outside the gene matches: 6. This specimen belongs to a study of Graves' ophthalmopathy and Graves' hyperthyroidism. Study-wide context: Calling hyperthyroidism stable required that no ophthalmopathy show up within 18 months of follow-up.

Amplified material comprised TCR beta CDR3 regions derived from RNA transcripts. RT-PCR in the first round used HTBI primers; a second-round multiplex PCR followed. TCRdb used MiXCR to reprocess the multiplex PCR reads, holding one entry per CDR3 protein. The sample has about 1.1 million distinct CDR3 sequences, about two fifths seen once; the top ten hold 11%. The clonotype was recovered from an adult man with Graves' hyperthyroidism. Sequencing was carried out using peripheral blood or thyroid tissue (not recorded which). V and J are TRBV12-3 or TRBV12-4 and TRBJ1-1, with 9 bases identical to TRBD1. The CDR3 region is CASSPGTGQTEAFF. The DNA for the CDR3 is TGTGCCAGCAGTCCCGGGACAGGGCAAACTGAAGCTTTCTTT.